The 21 T cell receptor beta chains given below trace back to one sample, sequenced in a study of beta chain features in type 1 diabetes. Points from the study as a whole: In every one of the four CD4+ subsets, TCRB CDR3s were moderately but significantly shorter in Type 1 diabetes patients.

The sequenced template was cDNA made from the entire isolated RNA. Libraries were prepared by immunoSEQ multiplex PCR; TCRdb keeps only in-frame clonotypes and omits some of them. Of around 170,000 clones listed, approximately 8.8% were seen once; the top ten hold 0.7%. Their recognized antigens are unknown. The sample comprised central memory CD4+ T cells from blood. These receptors all stem from a young woman with type 1 diabetes.

This clone was observed a few times. The V call is TRBV18, the J call TRBJ2-3; D not certain. The germline V and J ends were trimmed by 5 bases and 6 bases, with 9 bases remaining between them. This CDR3 is 12 amino acids long. Germline V gene data show CDR1 as KGHSH and CDR2 as LQKENI. The CDR3 bases are TGTGCCAGCTCAGAGCGCGAGGATACGCAGTATTTT. Residues: CASSEREDTQYF.

This chain uses TRBV18 with TRBJ1-1; D is unresolved. Germline V gene lookup returns CDR1 KGHSH and CDR2 LQKENI. The CDR3 runs 15 residues. V dropped 2 bases and J dropped 1 base, with 11 bases sitting between them. The CDR3 DNA is TGTGCCAGCTCACCAAGTAACAGACCGAACACTGAAGCTTTCTTT. This translates into CASSPSNRPNTEAFF.

The chain uses TRBV4-1 and TRBJ1-5, with TRBD1 identical over 10 bases. Germline-derived CDR1 and CDR2 are MGHRA and YSYEKL. After removal of 4 bases from V and 6 bases from J, the junction contained 12 bases not matched to a gene. The CDR3 spans 17 residues. CDR3 nucleotide sequence: TGCGCCAGCAGCCCGACAGGGGGCGCCGCCTTGGCTCAGCCCCAGCATTTT. Its translation is CASSPTGGAALAQPQHF.

This clone has a handful of counts. The junction departs from germline at one end; a sequencing error may be responsible. V is TRBV7-3 and J is TRBJ2-3; 7 nucleotides line up with TRBD2. The CDR3 is made up of 14 amino acids. Germline CDR1 and CDR2: SGHTA and FQGTGA. The CDR3 sequence: CASSQDASGGTQYF. The CDR3, as DNA: TGCGCCAGCAGCCAAGATGCTAGCGGCGGTACGCAGTATTTT.

The chain couples TRBV5-6 to TRBJ2-5; perhaps TRBD1 as D (6 bases). The CDR3 spans 13 residues. Trimming took 4 bases from V and 5 from J, leaving 12 bases between them. CDR1 is SGHDT, CDR2 YYEEEE, per germline. The CDR3, as DNA: TGTGCCAGCAGCGGGGGCGGTGCCGAGACCCAGTACTTC. It is translated as CASSGGGAETQYF.

This chain connects TRBV27 to TRBJ2-5; no reliable D call. TRBJ2-7 matches the DNA end more closely, so the J call is doubtful. This CDR3 is 9 amino acids long. CDR1 is MNHEY and CDR2 is SMNVEV in the germline V gene (reference sequence). The CDR3 region has the DNA TGTGCCAGCTGCTACGAGCAGTACTTC. Translation gives CASCYEQYF.

V gene TRBV7-6 combines with J gene TRBJ2-1, with D possibly being TRBD2 (7 bases). Germline CDR1 and CDR2: SGHVS and FNYEAQ. The CDR3 extends over 21 amino acids. V was clipped by 1 base and J by 0 bases, with 25 bases between them. The CDR3 is CASSLGVGGLWTRSSYNEQFF. The DNA for the CDR3 is TGTGCCAGCAGCTTAGGGGTAGGGGGGTTATGGACTAGGAGCTCCTACAATGAGCAGTTCTTC.

This clone was counted only a few times. The gene calls are TRBV15 and TRBJ1-5; TRBD1 aligns across 7 bases. Germline V gene lookup returns CDR1 LNHNV and CDR2 YYDKDF (reference sequence). V gave up 8 bases and J gave up 3 bases; unmatched junction bases: 4. CDR3 length equals 13 residues. The CDR3: CATGQVPNQPQHF. The CDR3 DNA is TGTGCCACCGGACAGGTACCCAATCAGCCCCAGCATTTT.

This clone was observed a few times. This chain links TRBV7-9 with TRBJ2-7; 7 bases are shared with TRBD2. The J segment lost 0 bases and the V segment lost 3 bases, leaving 5 bases of the junction unmatched. The CDR3 is 15 residues long. The V gene's germline CDR1 is SEHNR and CDR2 FQNEAQ (reference sequence). In nucleotides, the CDR3 is TGTGCCAGCAGCTTCCAGCGGGATCACTCCTACGAGCAGTACTTC. Its protein product is CASSFQRDHSYEQYF.

A few counts support this clone. The rearrangement joins TRBV25-1 to TRBJ2-1, with D unclear. Germline V gives CDR1 MGHDK, CDR2 SYGVNS. V was clipped by 5 bases and J by 6 bases, with 14 bases between them. The CDR3 spans 14 residues. CDR3 sequence reads: CASSQQTWSNEQFF. The CDR3 DNA reads as TGTGCCAGCAGTCAACAGACATGGTCCAATGAGCAGTTCTTC.

This clone was seen more than once but under ten times. This chain links TRBV5-1 with TRBJ1-4; 8 positions match TRBD1. Germline CDR1 and CDR2: SGHRS and YFSETQ. Trimming took 5 bases from V and 3 from J; bases not matched to a gene: 6. This CDR3 is 15 amino acids long. CDR3 loop: CASSPGGASNEKLFF. The DNA of the CDR3 is TGCGCCAGCAGTCCAGGGGGCGCGTCTAATGAAAAACTGTTTTTT. The full variable domain, with the rest looked up from reference TRBV5-1 and TRBJ1-4, is KAGVTQTPRYLIKTRGQQVTLSCSPISGHRSVSWYQQTPGQGLQFLFEYFSETQRNKGNFPGRFSGRQFSNSRSEMNVSTLELGDSALYLCASSPGGASNEKLFFGSGTQLSVL.

This clone appeared a few times. V and J are TRBV19 and TRBJ2-1; no reliable D call. Germline CDR1 reads LNHDA; CDR2 reads SQIVND (reference sequence). The germline V and J ends were trimmed by 1 base and 0 bases, with 13 bases remaining between them. The CDR3 totals 17 residues. The CDR3 DNA reads as TGTGCCAGTAGTATAGTTACGCGCGGTAGCTCCTACAATGAGCAGTTCTTC. It is translated as CASSIVTRGSSYNEQFF.

This clone showed up many times. V gene TRBV28 combines with J gene TRBJ2-7; D is undetermined. The length of the CDR3 is 12 residues. Per the germline V gene, CDR1 is MDHEN and CDR2 is SYDVKM. The V end was cut by 10 bases, the J end by 4 bases, with 14 bases between. CDR3 coding DNA: TGTGCCACTACTCGGAACGGGTACGAGCAGTACTTC. Its protein product is CATTRNGYEQYF.

This clone was found a few times. The V gene is TRBV7-3, the J gene TRBJ2-7, with 9 positions matching TRBD1. Trimming removed 2 bases from V and 5 bases from J; junction bases left unmatched: 7. CDR3 length: 15 amino acids. Germline V lookup: CDR1 SGHTA, CDR2 FQGTGA. The CDR3 loop is CASSLSGQGTHEQYF. The DNA of the CDR3 is TGTGCCAGCAGCTTATCGGGACAGGGTACCCACGAGCAGTACTTC.

The CDR3 nucleotides are TGTGCCAGCAGCTTGGATCGGAGGGAGACTGAAGCTTTCTTT. It encodes CASSLDRRETEAFF. This sequence joins TRBV5-4 and TRBJ1-1; D not certain. Trimming took off 0 bases at V and 5 bases at J, with 11 bases between the two ends. This CDR3 spans 14 amino acids. CDR1 is SGHNT and CDR2 is YYREEE in the germline V gene (reference sequence). Together with reference TRBV5-4 and TRBJ1-1, the CDR3 gives the full variable domain: ETGVTQSPTHLIKTRGQQVTLRCSSQSGHNTVSWYQQALGQGPQFIFQYYREEENGRGNFPPRFSGLQFPNYSSELNVNALELDDSALYLCASSLDRRETEAFFGQGTRLTVV.

The chain carries TRBV9 and TRBJ1-1; the D is unclear. The V and J ends lost 4 bases and 4 bases respectively, with 8 bases between them. The CDR3 contains 12 residues. CDR1 is SGDLS and CDR2 is YYNGEE in the germline V gene. The CDR3 loop is CASSRVPTEAFF. Here the CDR3 DNA reads TGTGCCAGCAGCCGGGTGCCCACTGAAGCTTTCTTT. The complete variable domain, with remaining parts taken from reference TRBV9 and TRBJ1-1, reads DSGVTQTPKHLITATGQRVTLRCSPRSGDLSVYWYQQSLDQGLQFLIQYYNGEERAKGNILERFSAQQFPDLHSELNLSSLELGDSALYFCASSRVPTEAFFGQGTRLTVV.

The genes are TRBV5-5 and TRBJ1-2; D is unresolved. Per germline, CDR1 SGHKS and CDR2 YYEKEE (reference sequence). The CDR3 totals 13 residues. V lost 0 bases and J 8 bases, leaving 11 bases between the germline ends. The CDR3 protein is CASSLAGEFGYTF. The CDR3 nucleotides read TGTGCCAGCAGCTTGGCCGGTGAATTCGGCTACACCTTC. Using reference TRBV5-5 and TRBJ1-2 for the parts outside the CDR3, the full variable domain is DAGVTQSPTHLIKTRGQQVTLRCSPISGHKSVSWYQQVLGQGPQFIFQYYEKEERGRGNFPDRFSARQFPNYSSELNVNALLLGDSALYLCASSLAGEFGYTFGSGTRLTVV.

This clone appeared a few times. The gene calls are TRBV23-1 and TRBJ2-5, with a tentative D call TRBD2 (6 bases). TRBV23-1 is an ORF; its function is uncertain. CDR3 size: 12 residues. Trimming took off 9 bases at V and 3 bases at J, with 11 bases between the two ends. CDR3 sequence reads: CARPRTKETQYF. The CDR3 region has the DNA TGCGCCAGGCCGAGGACTAAAGAGACCCAGTACTTC.

In this sample, this clone turned up a few times. The V and J genes are TRBV6-1 and TRBJ1-1; D unresolved. The V gene lost 8 bases and the J gene lost 0 bases, with 13 bases spanning the gap. Germline CDR1 and CDR2: MNHNS and SASEGT. The CDR3 is 14 amino acids. This CDR3 reads CASGLQQLNTEAFF. The CDR3 region has the DNA TGTGCCAGCGGGTTACAACAGCTGAACACTGAAGCTTTCTTT.

This clone was recorded a few times. This chain links TRBV7-9 with TRBJ2-3, with 9 bases matching TRBD1. V lost 6 bases and J lost 2; bases outside the gene matches: 15. There are 18 residues in the CDR3. Germline CDR1 reads SEHNR; CDR2 reads FQNEAQ (reference sequence). The CDR3 spells CASRGDRALKDPTDTQYF. The CDR3 bases are TGTGCCAGCAGAGGGGACAGGGCACTAAAGGACCCCACAGATACGCAGTATTTT.

The chain carries TRBV7-9 and TRBJ1-4, with D hard to call. V was trimmed by 6 bases and J by 4 bases, leaving 15 bases between them. The CDR3 covers 15 residues. CDR1 and CDR2 (germline): SEHNR, FQNEAQ (reference sequence). Here the CDR3 reads CASSPPGRNNEKLFF. The CDR3 DNA is TGTGCCAGCAGTCCCCCCGGGAGGAATAATGAAAAACTGTTTTTT.